What follows are 22 T cell receptor beta chains derived from one specimen sequenced in a study of shared clonotypes between healthy human individuals. Profiling relied on immunoSEQ multiplex PCR, and the TCRdb table lists in-frame clones only, not all of them. Found here are millions of clones, approximately 95% of them singletons; the top ten hold 0.39%. The sequencing input was naive CD4+ T cells from PBMCs. This sample's subset: CD45RA+ positively selected. Source of these receptors: a man aged 18-30 years in good health. Some clones in this sample may be carry-over from other donors' samples.

V is TRBV6-6 and J is TRBJ1-2, with D unclear. CDR3 length equals 15 residues. V was trimmed by 0 bases and J by 4 bases, leaving 12 bases between them. Per germline, CDR1 MNHNY and CDR2 SVGAGI (reference sequence). The chain's CDR3 is CASSYSGDPPYGYTF. CDR3 coding DNA: TGTGCCAGCAGTTACTCGGGAGATCCCCCCTATGGCTACACCTTC.

This chain connects TRBV5-1 to TRBJ1-1; D remains unclear. Trimming took 0 bases from V and 1 from J, leaving 10 bases between them. From germline, CDR1 is SGHRS and CDR2 YFSETQ. This CDR3 spans 15 amino acids. In nucleotides, the CDR3 is TGCGCCAGCAGCTTGGCGGTGACACGGAACACTGAAGCTTTCTTT. It translates to CASSLAVTRNTEAFF. The full variable domain, rest sourced from reference TRBV5-1 and TRBJ1-1, is KAGVTQTPRYLIKTRGQQVTLSCSPISGHRSVSWYQQTPGQGLQFLFEYFSETQRNKGNFPGRFSGRQFSNSRSEMNVSTLELGDSALYLCASSLAVTRNTEAFFGQGTRLTVV.

The chain has TRBV19 and TRBJ1-2; D is undetermined. V lost 4 bases to trimming and J lost 0 bases, with 9 bases between them. This CDR3 is built from 14 residues. In germline, CDR1 is LNHDA, CDR2 SQIVND (reference sequence). CDR3 in DNA: TGTGCCAGTAGTAGGACTGGGACTAACTATGGCTACACCTTC. It yields the protein CASSRTGTNYGYTF. The full variable domain, rest sourced from reference TRBV19 and TRBJ1-2, is DGGITQSPKYLFRKEGQNVTLSCEQNLNHDAMYWYRQDPGQGLRLIYYSQIVNDFQKGDIAEGYSVSREKKESFPLTVTSAQKNPTAFYLCASSRTGTNYGYTFGSGTRLTVV.

The rearrangement links TRBV18 to TRBJ2-7; 7 bases match TRBD2. The trim removed 1 base at V and 2 bases at J, leaving 5 bases unmatched. CDR1 KGHSH and CDR2 LQKENI come from the germline V gene. The CDR3 is 15 residues long. CDR3 sequence: CASSPREGRTYEQYF. The CDR3 bases are TGTGCCAGCTCACCACGGGAGGGGCGTACCTACGAGCAGTACTTC.

The rearrangement uses TRBV30 and TRBJ2-2; no reliable D call. The V gene's germline CDR1 is GTSNPN and CDR2 SVGIG (reference sequence). Trimming stripped 4 bases from V and 7 bases from J, with 7 bases between. This CDR3 region has 11 residues. The CDR3 bases are TGTGCCTGGACGGGCGTCGGGGAGCTGTTTTTT. As protein: CAWTGVGELFF.

The genes are TRBV5-6 and TRBJ2-7; TRBD1 aligns across 9 bases. V lost 3 bases and J lost 0; bases outside the gene matches: 4. Germline CDR1 SGHDT, CDR2 YYEEEE. The CDR3 extends over 15 amino acids. The CDR3 sequence is CASSYRDRVSYEQYF. The DNA for the CDR3 is TGTGCCAGCAGCTACCGGGACAGGGTCTCCTACGAGCAGTACTTC.

This sequence joins TRBV28 and TRBJ1-2; D perhaps matches TRBD1 (6 bases). The CDR3 spans 14 residues. The germline gives CDR1 MDHEN, CDR2 SYDVKM. V lost 7 bases to trimming and J lost 7 bases, with 19 bases between them. CDR3 DNA: TGTGCCAGCAACGACCAAGGACAGCCCGGTGGCTACACCTTC. This encodes CASNDQGQPGGYTF.

The genes are TRBV5-1 and TRBJ2-5, with unresolved D. Trimming pared 0 bases from V and 5 bases from J, leaving 11 bases between. The CDR3 runs 14 residues. The germline gives CDR1 SGHRS, CDR2 YFSETQ. The CDR3 spells CASSLDTAWETQYF. CDR3 coding DNA: TGCGCCAGCAGCTTGGACACAGCTTGGGAGACCCAGTACTTC.

The V call is TRBV6-1, the J call TRBJ2-5, with 16 bases lining up with TRBD2. V dropped 1 base and J dropped 5; count of bases not matched to a gene: 13. The CDR3 length is 20 residues. Germline CDR1 is MNHNS and CDR2 is SASEGT. The CDR3 nucleotides are TGTGCCAGCAGTGAAGTATTTTTTGGGACTAGCGGGAGGGCGAGGGAGACCCAGTACTTC. This gives the protein CASSEVFFGTSGRARETQYF.

This chain links TRBV7-2 with TRBJ2-7; 8 nucleotides align to TRBD1. Germline V lookup: CDR1 SGHTA, CDR2 FQGNSA. CDR3 length: 14 amino acids. V shed 4 bases and J 3 bases; nucleotides not matched to a gene: 5. DNA of the CDR3: TGTGCCAGCAGCTCCCAAACAGGGGGCTACGAGCAGTACTTC. Translating gives CASSSQTGGYEQYF. Variable domain in full (rest from reference TRBV7-2 and TRBJ2-7): GAGVSQSPSNKVTEKGKDVELRCDPISGHTALYWYRQSLGQGLEFLIYFQGNSAPDKSGLPSDRFSAERTGGSVSTLTIQRTQQEDSAVYLCASSSQTGGYEQYFGPGTRLTVT.

The chain uses TRBV7-2 and TRBJ2-1, with a possible D match to TRBD2 (6 bases). Germline V gives CDR1 SGHTA, CDR2 FQGNSA. Trimming removed 1 base from V and 7 bases from J, with 23 bases in between. The CDR3 consists of 18 residues. DNA for the CDR3: TGTGCCAGCAGCTTAGGTGGGGGGACGGTTATGATTGGGAATGAGCAGTTCTTC. Its protein product is CASSLGGGTVMIGNEQFF.

CDR3 region: CASSPKDQDRVLQETQYF. Written as DNA, the CDR3 is TGTGCCAGCAGCCCTAAGGACCAGGACAGGGTACTCCAAGAGACCCAGTACTTC. This chain connects TRBV14 to TRBJ2-5; 8 nucleotides match TRBD1. V lost 4 bases, J lost 1 base, and 14 bases stayed unmatched. The CDR3 consists of 18 residues. Germline V gene data show CDR1 as SGHDN and CDR2 as FVKESK.

The V call is TRBV7-9, the J call TRBJ2-3; D is possibly TRBD1 (6 bases). The V gene's germline CDR1 is SEHNR and CDR2 FQNEAQ (reference sequence). The CDR3 runs to 18 residues. V dropped 5 bases and J dropped 0 bases, with 21 bases sitting between them. Here the CDR3 reads CASSLRGSLSPSTDTQYF. CDR3 nucleotides: TGTGCCAGCAGCCTAAGGGGGTCTTTGTCACCGAGCACAGATACGCAGTATTTT.

In the case of this clone: At the DNA level, this CDR3 is encoded by other sequences in the same sample as well. This chain links TRBV30 with TRBJ2-2; D unclear. The CDR3 covers 12 residues. V lost 0 bases and J 6 bases, leaving 5 bases between the germline ends. The V gene's germline CDR1 is GTSNPN and CDR2 SVGIG (reference sequence). The CDR3: CAWSVGSGELFF. CDR3 bases: TGTGCCTGGAGTGTAGGGTCCGGGGAGCTGTTTTTT.

The chain uses TRBV9 and TRBJ2-2, with a weak D call TRBD1 (7 bases). This CDR3 spans 17 amino acids. Trimming left V 0 bases short and J 2 bases short, with 14 bases between. Germline-derived CDR1 and CDR2 are SGDLS and YYNGEE. The CDR3, as DNA: TGTGCCAGCAGCGTAGCGGGGCAGGGGGGAAACACCGGGGAGCTGTTTTTT. Its protein product is CASSVAGQGGNTGELFF.

Regarding this clone: This sample also contains other DNA sequences that code for the same CDR3. The V and J genes are TRBV9 and TRBJ1-2; D not resolved. The germline V gene has CDR1 SGDLS and CDR2 YYNGEE. The ends were cut back, 0 bases at V and 4 bases at J, with 10 bases in the middle. This CDR3 comprises 14 residues. The CDR3 here is CASSVVGGSYGYTF. In DNA, the CDR3 is TGTGCCAGCAGCGTAGTTGGCGGAAGCTATGGCTACACCTTC.

The chain couples TRBV6-5 to TRBJ2-7; D gene uncertain. Trimming cost V 7 bases and J 3 bases, with 10 bases left between them. From germline, CDR1 is MNHEY and CDR2 SVGAGI. There are 12 residues in the CDR3. CDR3 amino acids: CASTWLVYEQYF. In nucleotides, the CDR3 is TGTGCCAGCACGTGGTTGGTCTACGAGCAGTACTTC.

About this clone: The sample carries other DNA sequences with the same CDR3. The CDR3 here is CASSLEGWNTEAFF. CDR3 coding DNA: TGCGCCAGCAGCTTGGAGGGATGGAACACTGAAGCTTTCTTT. The chain combines TRBV5-1 with TRBJ1-1; D is ambiguous. The length of the CDR3 is 14 residues. V was trimmed by 0 bases and J by 1 base, leaving 7 bases between them. In germline, CDR1 is SGHRS, CDR2 YFSETQ.

This clone was counted only a few times. The chain carries TRBV5-5 and TRBJ1-5; weak D call: TRBD1 (5 bases). V was cut by 0 bases and J by 5 bases, with 9 bases left in between. The germline V gene has CDR1 SGHKS and CDR2 YYEKEE (reference sequence). The CDR3 loop spans 14 amino acids. CDR3 nucleotide sequence: TGTGCCAGCAGCTTGGCAGGGTTGGATCAGCCCCAGCATTTT. Encoded protein: CASSLAGLDQPQHF.

The V gene is TRBV20-1, the J gene TRBJ2-7, with D perhaps being TRBD1 or TRBD2 (5 bases each). Germline assignment: CDR1 DFQATT and CDR2 SNEGSKA (reference sequence). CDR3 length: 11 amino acids. Trimming cost V 7 bases and J 5 bases, with 12 bases left between them. The CDR3 protein is CSVPGADEQYF. CDR3 DNA sequence: TGCAGTGTCCCCGGGGCGGACGAGCAGTACTTC.

This chain links TRBV7-6 with TRBJ2-1; 9 bases map to TRBD2. V lost 1 base, J lost 4 bases, and 11 bases stayed unmatched. The CDR3 contains 18 residues. The germline gives CDR1 SGHVS, CDR2 FNYEAQ. The CDR3 region has the DNA TGTGCCAGCAGCTTAGTAGTAAGGGCGGGAGGGAATTACAATGAGCAGTTCTTC. Residues: CASSLVVRAGGNYNEQFF.

The gene calls are TRBV18 and TRBJ2-1, with 12 bases identical to TRBD2. Germline lookup yields CDR1 KGHSH and CDR2 LQKENI. This CDR3 is 14 amino acids long. V was pared by 4 bases and J by 8 bases, with 3 bases of the junction left unmatched. The DNA of the CDR3 is TGTGCCAGCTCACAGCGACTAGCGGGAGATGAGCAGTTCTTC. Protein sequence: CASSQRLAGDEQFF.